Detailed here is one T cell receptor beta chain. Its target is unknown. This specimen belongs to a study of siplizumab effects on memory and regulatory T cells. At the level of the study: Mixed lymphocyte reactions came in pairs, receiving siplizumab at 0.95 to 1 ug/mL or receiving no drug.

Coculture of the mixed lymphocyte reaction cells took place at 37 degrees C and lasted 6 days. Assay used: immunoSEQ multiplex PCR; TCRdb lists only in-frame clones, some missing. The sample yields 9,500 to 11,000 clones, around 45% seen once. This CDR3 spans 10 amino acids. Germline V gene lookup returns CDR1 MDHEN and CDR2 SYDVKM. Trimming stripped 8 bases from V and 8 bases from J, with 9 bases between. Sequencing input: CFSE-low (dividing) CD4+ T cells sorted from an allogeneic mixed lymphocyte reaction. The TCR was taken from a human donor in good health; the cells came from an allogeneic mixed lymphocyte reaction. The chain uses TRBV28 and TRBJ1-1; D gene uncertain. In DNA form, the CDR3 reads TGTGCCAGCGGATTTTCGGAAGCTTTCTTT. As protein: CASGFSEAFF.